This entry describes one TCR beta chain. MiXCR was run by TCRdb on the RT-PCR reads, yielding one entry per CDR3 protein. The sample yields about 700,000 distinct CDR3 sequences, approximately 15% seen once. The CDR3 extends over 18 amino acids. J lost 2 bases, V lost 4 bases, and 13 bases had no gene match. The sequence came from a female donor in good health, serving as a healthy control. The sample comprised memory CD4+ T cells from blood. The V call is TRBV12-3 or TRBV12-4, the J call TRBJ1-5, with 8 bases lining up with TRBD1. This CDR3 is CASSWSGQGILGNQPQHF. The DNA of the CDR3 is TGTGCCAGCAGTTGGAGCGGACAGGGTATATTAGGCAATCAGCCCCAGCATTTT.